These 7 T cell receptor beta chains were sequenced from one sample in a study of shared clonotypes between healthy human individuals. Using immunoSEQ multiplex PCR, the repertoire was profiled, and TCRdb retains in-frame clones only, with some absent. The sample shows under 200,000 clones, 90% to 95% of them seen only once. The sequencing input was naive CD4+ T cells sorted from blood. The subset denotes: CD45RA+ positively selected. The receptors shown here come from a woman in her twenties or thirties in good health.

The chain carries TRBV30 and TRBJ1-1; D might be TRBD1 (6 bases). Germline CDR1 is GTSNPN and CDR2 is SVGIG (reference sequence). The germline V and J ends were trimmed by 1 base and 3 bases, with 9 bases remaining between them. The CDR3 extends over 13 amino acids. The CDR3, as DNA: TGTGCCTGGAGTGGACAGGAAGACACTGAAGCTTTCTTT. This codes for CAWSGQEDTEAFF.

V gene TRBV6-1 combines with J gene TRBJ1-5; tentative D call: TRBD1 (5 bases). The germline V and J ends were trimmed by 6 bases and 5 bases, with 17 bases remaining between them. CDR1 and CDR2 from the germline V gene are MNHNS and SASEGT. This CDR3 has 15 residues. The CDR3 DNA sequence: TGTGCCAGCAGCAATGACGCGGGGGGTTATCAGCCCCAGCATTTT. Translation: CASSNDAGGYQPQHF.

The V gene is TRBV4-1, the J gene TRBJ1-6; D is unclear. Germline lookup yields CDR1 MGHRA and CDR2 YSYEKL. Trimming cost V 1 base and J 4 bases, with 11 bases left between them. The CDR3 covers 16 residues. The CDR3 here is CASSQGSTGYNSPLHF. The CDR3 DNA follows: TGCGCCAGCAGCCAAGGGAGTACGGGGTATAATTCACCCCTCCACTTT.

This clone was seen only once. The chain couples TRBV27 to TRBJ1-5, with unresolved D. The CDR3 loop spans 16 amino acids. The ends were cut back, 2 bases at V and 4 bases at J, with 15 bases in the middle. Germline V gene sequence: CDR1 MNHEY, CDR2 SMNVEV (reference sequence). DNA of the CDR3: TGTGCCAGCAGTTTAGGCACGGGGAATTTGAATCAGCCCCAGCATTTT. Translated: CASSLGTGNLNQPQHF.

This clone was found a few times. CDR3 loop: CASSGERGYDEQYF. CDR3 DNA sequence: TGTGCCAGCAGTGGGGAGAGGGGATACGACGAGCAGTACTTC. This sequence joins TRBV2 and TRBJ2-7; D possibly uses TRBD1 or TRBD2 (5 bases each). The CDR3 length is 14 residues. The V and J ends lost 4 bases and 5 bases respectively, with 15 bases between them. The V gene's germline CDR1 is SNHLY and CDR2 FYNNEI.

The chain uses TRBV18 and TRBJ2-2, with D hard to call. This CDR3 contains 15 residues. V was trimmed by 2 bases and J by 0 bases, leaving 7 bases between them. The V gene's germline CDR1 is KGHSH and CDR2 LQKENI. Here the CDR3 DNA reads TGTGCCAGCTCACCAGGGTTGTCGAACACCGGGGAGCTGTTTTTT. Protein sequence: CASSPGLSNTGELFF.

A few counts support this clone. J is TRBJ2-7 and V is TRBV28; no clear D gene. The ends were cut back, 4 bases at V and 5 bases at J, with 6 bases in the middle. The germline V gene has CDR1 MDHEN and CDR2 SYDVKM. The CDR3 runs to 11 residues. Written as DNA, the CDR3 is TGTGCCAGCAGTTCCACCAACGAGCAGTACTTC. Amino acid sequence: CASSSTNEQYF.